This T cell receptor beta chain was recovered during a study of T cells in Graves' hyperthyroidism and ophthalmopathy. For Graves' hyperthyroidism to be stable, ophthalmopathy could not progress within 18 months. The sample holds a few counts of this clonotype. Germline V gene lookup returns CDR1 SQVTM and CDR2 ANQGSEA. V was clipped by 7 bases and J by 5 bases; unmatched bases: 10. The CDR3 covers 13 residues. Amplified TCR beta CDR3 regions came from RNA transcripts. The HTBI primer set was used in a first-round RT-PCR of the TCR CDR3. TCRdb re-called the multiplex PCR reads through MiXCR, storing one row per CDR3 protein. The sample contains around 600,000 distinct CDR3 sequences, approximately 14% of which appear only once.

The receptor was isolated from a woman between 25 and 40 years old with Graves' hyperthyroidism. The source material was blood. V and J are TRBV29-1 and TRBJ2-7, with 8 bases fitting TRBD1. The CDR3 loop reads CSAERAGGDEQYF. CDR3 coding DNA: TGCAGCGCCGAGAGAGCAGGGGGCGACGAGCAGTACTTC.